A selection of T cell receptor beta chains follows, all from one sample in a study of CD8+ T cells in alopecia areata. Assay used: immunoSEQ multiplex PCR; TCRdb lists only in-frame clones, some missing. The table shows 90,000 to 100,000 clones, with approximately 42% occurring only once. Sequenced material: CD4+ T cells sorted from blood. Every receptor here comes from a human donor with alopecia areata. The CDR3 runs from the conserved cysteine through the conserved F or W. The D gene is left open where the match is weak. The size field is filled for only some rows; it gives once, few, many or a size class.

D	V	length	size	J	CDR3	DNA
.	TRBV6-1	13	.	TRBJ2-7	CASSWSFGDEQYF	TGTGCCAGCAGTTGGTCGTTCGGGGACGAGCAGTACTTC
.	TRBV14	16	.	TRBJ2-3	CASSQDLLRSTDTQYF	TGTGCCAGCAGCCAAGATTTGTTGCGGAGCACAGATACGCAGTATTTT
TRBD2	TRBV4-3	18	medium-sized	TRBJ2-1	CASSQDSYLAGRNNEQFF	TGCGCCAGCAGCCAAGATTCATATTTAGCGGGGAGAAACAATGAGCAGTTCTTC
TRBD2	TRBV5-1	14	.	TRBJ2-7	CASSLSGGTYEQYF	TGCGCCAGCAGCTTATCGGGAGGAACCTACGAGCAGTACTTC
.	TRBV7-9	15	.	TRBJ1-2	CASSSDTGSGYGYTF	TGTGCCAGCAGCTCAGATACAGGGTCGGGCTATGGCTACACCTTC
.	TRBV2	14	few	TRBJ1-2	CASSEYRGNYGYTF	TGTGCCAGCAGTGAATATCGAGGAAACTATGGCTACACCTTC
.	TRBV5-1	14	.	TRBJ2-1	CASRSRDNYNEQFF	TGCGCCAGCCGATCCCGGGACAACTACAATGAGCAGTTCTTC
.	TRBV6-1	13	.	TRBJ1-1	CASRSRVAVEAFF	TGTGCCAGCAGGTCCAGGGTCGCCGTTGAAGCTTTCTTT
.	TRBV2	17	.	TRBJ2-3	CASSEGRGGPSTDTQYF	TGTGCCAGCAGTGAAGGGCGCGGCGGCCCTAGCACAGATACGCAGTATTTT
.	TRBV2	12	.	TRBJ1-5	CASSADYQPQHF	TGTGCCAGCAGCGCAGACTATCAGCCCCAGCATTTT
.	TRBV7-9	14	.	TRBJ2-7	CASSPGAVTYEQYF	TGTGCCAGCAGCCCAGGGGCAGTTACCTACGAGCAGTACTTC
.	TRBV9	14	few	TRBJ2-3	CASSVGLDRNTQYF	TGTGCCAGCAGCGTAGGCCTAGACAGGAATACGCAGTATTTT
TRBD2	TRBV27	16	few	TRBJ2-5	CASSRANLAGLETQYF	TGTGCCAGCAGTCGAGCTAATCTAGCGGGATTGGAGACCCAGTACTTC
TRBD1	TRBV4-3	16	.	TRBJ1-6	CASSQVGGQGNSPLHF	TGCGCCAGCAGCCAAGTGGGAGGACAGGGTAATTCACCCCTCCACTTT
.	TRBV27	13	few	TRBJ2-7	CATRKPGAIEQYF	TGTGCCACCCGAAAGCCCGGAGCCATCGAGCAGTACTTC
TRBD1	TRBV11-1	14	once	TRBJ2-1	CASSRDRGTDEQFF	TGTGCCAGCAGCCGGGACAGGGGGACCGATGAGCAGTTCTTC
.	TRBV5-1	12	few	TRBJ2-3	CASSQNSDTQYF	TGCGCCAGCAGCCAGAATTCAGATACGCAGTATTTT
.	TRBV20-1	10	.	TRBJ2-3	CSASGVTQYF	TGCAGTGCTAGTGGTGTCACGCAGTATTTT
TRBD1	TRBV5-1	16	.	TRBJ1-1	CASSLSRGQKNTEAFF	TGCGCCAGCAGCTTGAGTAGGGGACAGAAGAACACTGAAGCTTTCTTT
TRBD1	TRBV10-3	15	.	TRBJ1-1	CAISEPTGGNTEAFF	TGTGCCATCAGTGAGCCGACAGGGGGTAACACTGAAGCTTTCTTT
TRBD2	TRBV5-4	15	.	TRBJ2-5	CASAPSGPLVETQYF	TGTGCCAGCGCCCCTAGCGGGCCTCTTGTGGAGACCCAGTACTTC
TRBD2	TRBV27	17	.	TRBJ2-5	CASTGNGAGEIQETQYF	TGTGCCAGCACCGGTAACGGGGCGGGGGAAATCCAAGAGACCCAGTACTTC
.	TRBV28	13	medium-sized	TRBJ1-2	CASSLQGNYGYTF	TGTGCCAGCAGTTTGCAGGGGAACTATGGCTACACCTTC
TRBD1	TRBV6-5	16	few	TRBJ2-3	CASSFGQGAGVDTQYF	TGTGCCAGCAGTTTCGGACAGGGGGCAGGTGTAGATACGCAGTATTTT
.	TRBV6-1	15	.	TRBJ1-5	CATDRTGAGGQPQHF	TGTGCCACCGATCGGACCGGGGCCGGTGGGCAGCCCCAGCATTTT
.	TRBV7-7	14	.	TRBJ2-1	CASSPDRSYNEQFF	TGTGCCAGCAGCCCCGACAGGAGTTACAATGAGCAGTTCTTC
.	TRBV4-3	15	few	TRBJ1-6	CASSQESSYNSPLHF	TGCGCCAGCAGCCAGGAAAGCTCCTATAATTCACCCCTCCACTTT
TRBD2	TRBV18	14	.	TRBJ2-7	CASSTRSGAYEQYF	TGTGCCAGCTCAACCCGTAGCGGGGCTTACGAGCAGTACTTC
TRBD1	TRBV7-9	13	.	TRBJ1-1	CASRGQGFTEAFF	TGTGCCAGCAGGGGACAGGGGTTCACTGAAGCTTTCTTT
TRBD1	TRBV5-1	17	few	TRBJ1-2	CASSLDLLRGKRKNYTF	TGCGCCAGCAGCTTGGATCTCCTCAGGGGGAAGAGGAAGAACTACACCTTC
.	TRBV28	12	few	TRBJ2-7	CAVVGSSYEQYF	TGTGCCGTCGTGGGGAGCTCCTACGAGCAGTACTTC
.	TRBV5-1	18	few	TRBJ2-3	CASSLGSAGLSSADTQYF	TGCGCCAGCAGCTTGGGAAGTGCCGGACTATCAAGCGCAGATACGCAGTATTTT
.	TRBV2	16	.	TRBJ1-5	CASSEAGSPYNQPQHF	TGTGCCAGCAGTGAAGCAGGGTCCCCATACAATCAGCCCCAGCATTTT
.	TRBV29-1	13	.	TRBJ2-3	CSARQASTDTQYF	TGCAGCGCTAGACAGGCTAGCACAGATACGCAGTATTTT
.	TRBV6-1	15	.	TRBJ1-5	CASREVRTRDQPQHF	TGTGCCAGCAGGGAAGTAAGAACCCGCGATCAGCCCCAGCATTTT
TRBD1	TRBV7-2	14	.	TRBJ1-6	CASSLTGGISPLHF	TGTGCCAGCAGCCTGACAGGGGGCATTTCACCCCTCCACTTT
TRBD1	TRBV4-1	15	.	TRBJ2-6	CASSRDRVGANVLTF	TGCGCCAGCAGCCGTGACAGGGTTGGGGCCAACGTCCTGACTTTC
.	TRBV19	16	.	TRBJ2-1	CASSARQRRSYNEQFF	TGTGCCAGTAGTGCCAGACAGCGACGCTCCTACAATGAGCAGTTCTTC
.	TRBV6-6	14	few	TRBJ1-5	CASRLTGAEQPQHF	TGTGCCAGCAGACTGACAGGTGCCGAGCAGCCCCAGCATTTT
TRBD1	TRBV29-1	16	.	TRBJ1-5	CSVARQGARGNQPQHF	TGCAGCGTAGCGAGACAGGGGGCTAGGGGCAATCAGCCCCAGCATTTT
TRBD2	TRBV5-1	15	.	TRBJ2-7	CASSLGTSGTYEQYF	TGCGCCAGCAGCTTGGGGACTAGCGGGACCTACGAGCAGTACTTC
.	TRBV7-2	16	few	TRBJ1-3	CASTLAAGRSGNTIYF	TGTGCCAGCACCCTAGCGGCCGGTCGCTCTGGAAACACCATATATTTT
.	TRBV6-6	12	few	TRBJ2-7	CASSYNREEQYF	TGTGCCAGCAGTTACAATCGGGAGGAGCAGTACTTC
.	TRBV6-1	15	.	TRBJ2-5	CASSEGGAGGETQYF	TGTGCCAGCAGTGAGGGGGGCGCAGGAGGAGAGACCCAGTACTTC
.	TRBV7-2	12	.	TRBJ2-7	CASSLVGVPQYF	TGTGCCAGCAGCTTAGTGGGGGTCCCTCAGTACTTC
.	TRBV29-1	11	.	TRBJ2-1	CSVAGVDEQFF	TGCAGCGTGGCAGGGGTCGATGAGCAGTTCTTC
.	TRBV7-2	14	.	TRBJ2-5	CATCRAGHWETQYF	TGTGCCACCTGTCGGGCGGGGCACTGGGAGACCCAGTACTTC
.	TRBV29-1	14	.	TRBJ1-4	CSVPARGSNEKLFF	TGCAGCGTGCCAGCGCGGGGGTCGAATGAAAAACTGTTTTTT
TRBD1	TRBV29-1	13	.	TRBJ2-3	CSVPGTGTDTQYF	TGCAGCGTCCCCGGGACAGGCACAGATACGCAGTATTTT
.	TRBV9	14	.	TRBJ2-3	CASSAMTDRDTQYF	TGTGCCAGCAGCGCGATGACGGATAGAGATACGCAGTATTTT
.	TRBV7-8	13	.	TRBJ1-1	CASSLVVETEAFF	TGTGCCAGCAGCTTAGTCGTGGAAACTGAAGCTTTCTTT
.	TRBV15	16	few	TRBJ2-7	CATSRGSGGLLNEQYF	TGTGCCACCAGCAGAGGATCAGGGGGGCTTTTGAACGAGCAGTACTTC
.	TRBV29-1	13	few	TRBJ2-7	CSVENDGTYEQYF	TGCAGCGTTGAGAACGACGGGACCTACGAGCAGTACTTC
TRBD1	TRBV2	13	few	TRBJ2-3	CASSVGTVDTQYF	TGTGCCAGCAGTGTTGGGACAGTCGATACGCAGTATTTT